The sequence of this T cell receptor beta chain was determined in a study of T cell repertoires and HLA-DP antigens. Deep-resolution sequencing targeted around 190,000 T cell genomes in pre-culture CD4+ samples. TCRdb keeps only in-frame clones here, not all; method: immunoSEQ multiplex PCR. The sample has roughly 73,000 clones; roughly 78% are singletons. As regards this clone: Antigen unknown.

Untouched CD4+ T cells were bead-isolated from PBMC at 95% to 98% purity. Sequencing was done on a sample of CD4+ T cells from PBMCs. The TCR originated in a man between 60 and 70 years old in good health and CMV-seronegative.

CDR3 in DNA: TGTGCCAGCAGTTACTCGGTTGTGGGGGGGCCACGGGAAGCTTTCTTT. Its translation: CASSYSVVGGPREAFF. The chain couples TRBV6-5 to TRBJ1-1, with D possibly being TRBD1 (6 bases). There are 16 residues in the CDR3. With 0 bases removed from V and 8 bases from J, the gap between germline ends came to 19 bases. Per the germline V gene, CDR1 is MNHEY and CDR2 is SVGAGI.